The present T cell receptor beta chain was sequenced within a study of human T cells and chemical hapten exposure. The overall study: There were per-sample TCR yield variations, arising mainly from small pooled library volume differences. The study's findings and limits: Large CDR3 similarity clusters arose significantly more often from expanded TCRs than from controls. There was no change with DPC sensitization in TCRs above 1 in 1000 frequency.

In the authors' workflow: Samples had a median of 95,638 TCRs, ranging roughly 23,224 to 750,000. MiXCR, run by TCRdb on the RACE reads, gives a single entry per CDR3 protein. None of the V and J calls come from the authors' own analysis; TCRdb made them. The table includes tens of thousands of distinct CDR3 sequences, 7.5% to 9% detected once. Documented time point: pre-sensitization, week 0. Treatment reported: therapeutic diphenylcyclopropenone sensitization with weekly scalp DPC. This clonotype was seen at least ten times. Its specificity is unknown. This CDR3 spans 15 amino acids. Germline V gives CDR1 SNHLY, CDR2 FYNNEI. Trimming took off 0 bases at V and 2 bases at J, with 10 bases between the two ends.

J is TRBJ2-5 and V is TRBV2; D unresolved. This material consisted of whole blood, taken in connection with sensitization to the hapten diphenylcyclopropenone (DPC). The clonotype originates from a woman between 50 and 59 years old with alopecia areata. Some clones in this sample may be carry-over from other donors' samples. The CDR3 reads CASSEALTSQETQYF. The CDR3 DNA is TGTGCCAGCAGTGAAGCGCTGACCTCGCAAGAGACCCAGTACTTC. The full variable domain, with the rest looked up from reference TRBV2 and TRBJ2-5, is EPEVTQTPSHQVTQMGQEVILRCVPISNHLYFYWYRQILGQKVEFLVSFYNNEISEKSEIFDDQFSVERPDGSNFTLKIRSTKLEDSAMYFCASSEALTSQETQYFGPGTRLLVL.